This T cell receptor beta chain was sequenced during a study of vaccination and CD4 T cells after COVID-19. Study overall: Investigators stimulated cells with overlapping spike peptides drawn from SARS-CoV-2, HCoV-NL63, HCoV-OC43 and HCoV-229E.

Notes on this clonotype: Its antigen is unknown.

The germline V gene has CDR1 MGHRA and CDR2 YSYEKL. The CDR3 contains 16 residues. The V and J ends lost 1 base and 5 bases respectively, with 15 bases between them. Treatment indicated: approximately nine-day PBMC culture with coronavirus spike peptide pools or control peptides (ViraFEST assay). TCR sequencing followed the expansion of antigen-specific T cells with peptide pools in ViraFEST. Sequence data for DNA of cultured CD4+ T cells were generated by the Oncomine TCR Beta short-read assay. From the PCR reads, TCRdb called clonotypes with MiXCR, one entry per CDR3 protein. The sample includes under 25,000 distinct CDR3 sequences, about 40% of them seen just once. General observations from the study: The median number of SARS-CoV-2-reactive clonotypes increased from around 20 to 38, a change that did not reach significance.

This chain connects TRBV4-1 to TRBJ1-5; D ambiguous. The receptor was derived from a human donor who had recovered from COVID-19. The sample was CD4+ T cells from blood, cultured in vitro, taken before SARS-CoV-2 vaccination. Written as DNA, the CDR3 is TGCGCCAGCAGCCAAGTAGATCTGGTGGCCCATCAGCCCCAGCATTTT. Protein: CASSQVDLVAHQPQHF.